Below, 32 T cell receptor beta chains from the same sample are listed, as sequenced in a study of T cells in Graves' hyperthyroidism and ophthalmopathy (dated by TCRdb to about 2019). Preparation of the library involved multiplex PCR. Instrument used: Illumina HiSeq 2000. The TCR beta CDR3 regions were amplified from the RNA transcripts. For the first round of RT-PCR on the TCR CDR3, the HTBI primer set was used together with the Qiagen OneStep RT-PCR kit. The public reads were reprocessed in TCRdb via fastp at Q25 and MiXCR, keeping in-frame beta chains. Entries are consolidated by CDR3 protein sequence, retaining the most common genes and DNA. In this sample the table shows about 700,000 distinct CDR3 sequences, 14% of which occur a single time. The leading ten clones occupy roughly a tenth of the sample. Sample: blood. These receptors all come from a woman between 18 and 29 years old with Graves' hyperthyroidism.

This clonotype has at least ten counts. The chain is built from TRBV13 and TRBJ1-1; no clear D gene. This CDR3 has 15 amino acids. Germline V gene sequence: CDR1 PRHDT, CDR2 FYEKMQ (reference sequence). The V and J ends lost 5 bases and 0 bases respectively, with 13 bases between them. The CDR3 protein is CASSLRFGVNTEAFF. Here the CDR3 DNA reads TGTGCCAGCAGCCTTCGTTTCGGAGTGAACACTGAAGCTTTCTTT.

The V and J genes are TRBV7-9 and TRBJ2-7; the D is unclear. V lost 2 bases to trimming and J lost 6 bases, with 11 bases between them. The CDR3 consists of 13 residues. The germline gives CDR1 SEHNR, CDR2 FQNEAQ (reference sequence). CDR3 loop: CASSLPGKTEQYF. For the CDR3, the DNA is TGTGCCAGCAGCTTACCGGGCAAAACCGAGCAGTACTTC.

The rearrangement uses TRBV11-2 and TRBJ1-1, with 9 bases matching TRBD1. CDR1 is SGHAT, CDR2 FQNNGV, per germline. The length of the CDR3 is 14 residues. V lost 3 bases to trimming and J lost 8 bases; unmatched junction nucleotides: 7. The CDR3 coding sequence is TGTGCCAGCAGCTTGATACAGGGGGCAGGGGAAGCTTTCTTT. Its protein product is CASSLIQGAGEAFF.

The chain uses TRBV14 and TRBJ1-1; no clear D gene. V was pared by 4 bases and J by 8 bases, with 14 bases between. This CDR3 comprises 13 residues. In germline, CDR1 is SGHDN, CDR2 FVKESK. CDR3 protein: CASSRRGTAEAFF. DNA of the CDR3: TGTGCCAGCAGCCGGCGAGGAACGGCAGAAGCTTTCTTT.

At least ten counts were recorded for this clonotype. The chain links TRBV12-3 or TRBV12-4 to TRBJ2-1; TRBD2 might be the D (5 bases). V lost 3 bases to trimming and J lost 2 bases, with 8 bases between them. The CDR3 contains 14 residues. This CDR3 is CASSFGVTYNEQFF. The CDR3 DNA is TGTGCCAGCAGTTTCGGGGTAACCTACAATGAGCAGTTCTTC.

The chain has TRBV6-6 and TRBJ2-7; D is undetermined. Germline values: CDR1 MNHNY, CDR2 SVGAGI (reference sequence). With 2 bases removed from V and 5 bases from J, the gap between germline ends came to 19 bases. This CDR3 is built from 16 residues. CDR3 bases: TGTGCCAGCAGTTACCTCATACCGGGTCAAACCCACGAGCAGTACTTC. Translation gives CASSYLIPGQTHEQYF.

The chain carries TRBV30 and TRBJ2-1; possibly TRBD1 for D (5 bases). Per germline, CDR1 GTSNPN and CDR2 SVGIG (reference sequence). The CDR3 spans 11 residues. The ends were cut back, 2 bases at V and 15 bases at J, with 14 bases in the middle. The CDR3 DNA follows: TGTGCCTGGAGTTACAGGCCCCCCCTGTTCTTC. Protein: CAWSYRPPLFF.

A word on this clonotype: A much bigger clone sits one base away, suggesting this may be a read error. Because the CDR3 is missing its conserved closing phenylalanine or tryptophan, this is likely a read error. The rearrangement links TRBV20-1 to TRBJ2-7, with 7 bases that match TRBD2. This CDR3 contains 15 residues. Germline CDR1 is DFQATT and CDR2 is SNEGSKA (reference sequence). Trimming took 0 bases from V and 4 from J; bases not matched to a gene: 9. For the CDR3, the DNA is TGCAGTGCTAGAGATTACTATGGGGGAGGGTACGAGCAGTACTTG. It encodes CSARDYYGGGYEQYL.

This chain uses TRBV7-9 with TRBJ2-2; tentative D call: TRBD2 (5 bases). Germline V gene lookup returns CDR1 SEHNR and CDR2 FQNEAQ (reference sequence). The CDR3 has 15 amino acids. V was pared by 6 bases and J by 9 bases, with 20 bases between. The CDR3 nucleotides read TGTGCCAGCAGGGGAGCCTCAACGGAAATTTGGGAGCTGTTTTTT. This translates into CASRGASTEIWELFF.

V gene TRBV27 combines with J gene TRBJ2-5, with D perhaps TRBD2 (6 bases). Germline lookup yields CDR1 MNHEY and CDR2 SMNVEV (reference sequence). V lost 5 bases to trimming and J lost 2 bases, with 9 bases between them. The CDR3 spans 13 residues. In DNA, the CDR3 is TGTGCCAGCAGTAGGCGGGAACAAGAGACCCAGTACTTC. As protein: CASSRREQETQYF.

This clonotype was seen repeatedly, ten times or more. This chain's CDR3 is CASSGRGESTDTQYF. The CDR3 coding sequence is TGTGCCAGCAGCGGTAGGGGCGAAAGCACAGATACGCAGTATTTT. The chain carries TRBV7-9 and TRBJ2-3; possibly TRBD1 for D (5 bases). Trimming stripped 5 bases from V and 0 bases from J, with 12 bases between. Germline values: CDR1 SEHNR, CDR2 FQNEAQ (reference sequence). This CDR3 region has 15 residues.

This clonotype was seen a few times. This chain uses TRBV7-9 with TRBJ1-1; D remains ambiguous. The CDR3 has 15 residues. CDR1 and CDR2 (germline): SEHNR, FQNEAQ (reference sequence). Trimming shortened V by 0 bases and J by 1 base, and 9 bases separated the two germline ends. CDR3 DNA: TGTGCCAGCAGCTTAGCGCTAGGTGGGAACACTGAAGCTTTCTTT. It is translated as CASSLALGGNTEAFF.

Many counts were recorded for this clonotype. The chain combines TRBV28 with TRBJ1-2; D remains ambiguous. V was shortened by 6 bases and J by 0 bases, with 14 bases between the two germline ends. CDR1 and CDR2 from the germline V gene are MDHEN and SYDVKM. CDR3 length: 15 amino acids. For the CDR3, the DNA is TGTGCCAGCAGGCCAGATGGGTTCGCTAACTATGGCTACACCTTC. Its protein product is CASRPDGFANYGYTF.

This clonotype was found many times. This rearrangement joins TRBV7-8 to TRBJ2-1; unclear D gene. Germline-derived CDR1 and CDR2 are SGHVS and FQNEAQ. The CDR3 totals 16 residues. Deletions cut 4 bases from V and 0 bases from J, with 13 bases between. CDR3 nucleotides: TGTGCCAGCAGCTCCGCGGTCACCTACTCCTACAATGAGCAGTTCTTC. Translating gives CASSSAVTYSYNEQFF.

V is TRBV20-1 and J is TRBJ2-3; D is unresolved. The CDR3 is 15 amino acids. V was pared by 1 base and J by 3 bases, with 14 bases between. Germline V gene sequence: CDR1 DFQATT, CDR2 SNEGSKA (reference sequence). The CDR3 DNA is TGCAGTGCTAGAGGTATAGGGTCGTCGACAGATACGCAGTATTTT. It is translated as CSARGIGSSTDTQYF.

CDR3 nucleotide sequence: TGCGCCAGCAGTGAGGGGACCGGCACTGAAGCTTTCTTT. Residues: CASSEGTGTEAFF. The chain employs TRBV10-1 and TRBJ1-1; D is perhaps TRBD1 (5 bases). Germline V gives CDR1 WNHNN, CDR2 SYGVQD (reference sequence). This CDR3 contains 13 residues. Trimming stripped 2 bases from V and 4 bases from J, with 8 bases between.

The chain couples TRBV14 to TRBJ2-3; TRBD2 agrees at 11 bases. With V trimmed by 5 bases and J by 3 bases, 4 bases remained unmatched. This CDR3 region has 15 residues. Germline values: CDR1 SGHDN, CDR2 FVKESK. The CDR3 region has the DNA TGTGCCAGCAGCAGACTAGCGGGACAGACAGATACGCAGTATTTT. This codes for CASSRLAGQTDTQYF. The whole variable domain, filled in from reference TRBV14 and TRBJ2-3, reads EAGVTQFPSHSVIEKGQTVTLRCDPISGHDNLYWYRRVMGKEIKFLLHFVKESKQDESGMPNNRFLAERTGGTYSTLKVQPAELEDSGVYFCASSRLAGQTDTQYFGPGTRLTVL.

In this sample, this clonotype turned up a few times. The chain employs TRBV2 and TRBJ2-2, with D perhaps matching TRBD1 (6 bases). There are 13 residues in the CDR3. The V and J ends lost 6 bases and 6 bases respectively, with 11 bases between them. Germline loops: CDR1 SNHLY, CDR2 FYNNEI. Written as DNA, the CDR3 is TGTGCCAGCAGGAACAGGGCACCCGGGGAGCTGTTTTTT. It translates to CASRNRAPGELFF.

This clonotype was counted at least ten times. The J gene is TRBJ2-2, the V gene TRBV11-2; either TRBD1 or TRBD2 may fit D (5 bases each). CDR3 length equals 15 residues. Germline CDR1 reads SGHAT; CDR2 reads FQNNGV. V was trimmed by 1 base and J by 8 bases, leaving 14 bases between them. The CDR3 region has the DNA TGTGCCAGCAGCTTAGCGGGACCCGCCCCTGGGGAGCTGTTTTTT. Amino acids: CASSLAGPAPGELFF.

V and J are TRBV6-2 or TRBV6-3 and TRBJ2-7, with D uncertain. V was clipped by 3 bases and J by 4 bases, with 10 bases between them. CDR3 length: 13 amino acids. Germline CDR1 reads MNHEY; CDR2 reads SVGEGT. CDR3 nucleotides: TGTGCCAGCAGTTATGTTTCCCTTTACGAGCAGTACTTC. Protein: CASSYVSLYEQYF.

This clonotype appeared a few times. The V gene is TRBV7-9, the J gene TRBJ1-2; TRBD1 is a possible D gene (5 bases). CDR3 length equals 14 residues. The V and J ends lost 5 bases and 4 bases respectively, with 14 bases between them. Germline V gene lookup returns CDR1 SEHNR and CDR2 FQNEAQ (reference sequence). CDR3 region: CASSPPETAYGYTF. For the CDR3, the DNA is TGTGCCAGCAGCCCCCCCGAGACAGCCTATGGCTACACCTTC.

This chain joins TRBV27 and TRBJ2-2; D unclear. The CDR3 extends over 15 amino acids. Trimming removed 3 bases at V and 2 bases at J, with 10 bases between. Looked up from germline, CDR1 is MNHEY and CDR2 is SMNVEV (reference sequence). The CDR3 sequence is CASSFRTDNTGELFF. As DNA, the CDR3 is TGTGCCAGCAGTTTTCGGACGGACAACACCGGGGAGCTGTTTTTT.

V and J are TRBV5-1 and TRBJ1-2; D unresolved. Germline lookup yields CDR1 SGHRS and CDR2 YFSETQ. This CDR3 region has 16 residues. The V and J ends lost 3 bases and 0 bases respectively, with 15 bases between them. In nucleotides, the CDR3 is TGCGCCAGCAGCTCAGCCTCCGGGCCAGCTAACTATGGCTACACCTTC. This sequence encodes CASSSASGPANYGYTF.

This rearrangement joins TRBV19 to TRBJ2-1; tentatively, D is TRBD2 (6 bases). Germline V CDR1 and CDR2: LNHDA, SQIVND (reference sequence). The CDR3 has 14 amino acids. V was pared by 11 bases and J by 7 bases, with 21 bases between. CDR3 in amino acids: CASGRGRGRNEQFF. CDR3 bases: TGTGCCTCGGGGCGGGGCCGGGGACGAAATGAGCAGTTCTTC.

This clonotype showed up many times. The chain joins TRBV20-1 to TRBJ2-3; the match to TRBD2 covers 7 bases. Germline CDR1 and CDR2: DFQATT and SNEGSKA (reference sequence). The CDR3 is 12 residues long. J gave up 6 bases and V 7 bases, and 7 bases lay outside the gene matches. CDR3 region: CSGAAGMDTQYF. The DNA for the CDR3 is TGCAGTGGGGCAGCGGGAATGGATACGCAGTATTTT.

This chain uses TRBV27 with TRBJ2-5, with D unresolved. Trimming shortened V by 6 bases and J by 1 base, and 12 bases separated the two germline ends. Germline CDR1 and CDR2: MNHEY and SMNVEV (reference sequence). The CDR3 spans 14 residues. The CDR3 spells CASSFGFRQETQYF. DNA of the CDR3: TGTGCCAGCAGCTTTGGCTTTCGCCAAGAGACCCAGTACTTC.

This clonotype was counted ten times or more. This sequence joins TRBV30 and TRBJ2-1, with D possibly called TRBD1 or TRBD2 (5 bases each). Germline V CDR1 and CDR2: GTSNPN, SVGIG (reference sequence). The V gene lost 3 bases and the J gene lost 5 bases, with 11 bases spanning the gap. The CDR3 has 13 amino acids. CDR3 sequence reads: CAWRPSGHNEQFF. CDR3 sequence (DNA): TGTGCCTGGAGGCCCTCGGGGCACAATGAGCAGTTCTTC.

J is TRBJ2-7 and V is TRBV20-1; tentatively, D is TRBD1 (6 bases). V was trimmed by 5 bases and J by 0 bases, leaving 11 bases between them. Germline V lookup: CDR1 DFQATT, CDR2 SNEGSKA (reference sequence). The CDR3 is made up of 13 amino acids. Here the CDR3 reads CSAWDNLSYEQYF. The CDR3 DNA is TGCAGTGCTTGGGACAACCTCTCCTACGAGCAGTACTTC.

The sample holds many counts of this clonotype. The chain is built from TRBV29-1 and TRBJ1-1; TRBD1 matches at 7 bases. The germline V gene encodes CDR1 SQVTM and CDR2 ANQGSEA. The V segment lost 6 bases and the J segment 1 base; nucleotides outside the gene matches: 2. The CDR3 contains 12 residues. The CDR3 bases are TGCAGCGTACAGGGGACGAACACTGAAGCTTTCTTT. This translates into CSVQGTNTEAFF.

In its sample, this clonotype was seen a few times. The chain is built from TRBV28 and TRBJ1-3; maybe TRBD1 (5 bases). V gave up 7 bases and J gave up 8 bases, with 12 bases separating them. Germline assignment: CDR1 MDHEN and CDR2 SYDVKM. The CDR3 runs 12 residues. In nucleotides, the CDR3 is TGTGCCAGCAATTCAGGGAGCTACACCATATATTTT. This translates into CASNSGSYTIYF. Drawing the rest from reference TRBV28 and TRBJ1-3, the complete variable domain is DVKVTQSSRYLVKRTGEKVFLECVQDMDHENMFWYRQDPGLGLRLIYFSYDVKMKEKGDIPEGYSVSREKKERFSLILESASTNQTSMYLCASNSGSYTIYFGEGSWLTVV.

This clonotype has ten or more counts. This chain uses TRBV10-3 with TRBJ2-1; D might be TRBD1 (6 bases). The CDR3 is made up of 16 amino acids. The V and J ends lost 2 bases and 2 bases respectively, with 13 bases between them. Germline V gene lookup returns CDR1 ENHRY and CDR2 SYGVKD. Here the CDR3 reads CAISEAWAGAYNEQFF. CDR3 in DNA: TGTGCCATCAGTGAGGCCTGGGCAGGGGCCTACAATGAGCAGTTCTTC.

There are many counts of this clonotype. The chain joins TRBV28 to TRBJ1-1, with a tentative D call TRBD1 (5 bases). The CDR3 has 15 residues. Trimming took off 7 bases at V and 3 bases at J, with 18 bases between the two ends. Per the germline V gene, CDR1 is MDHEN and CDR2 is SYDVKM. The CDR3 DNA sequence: TGTGCCAGCACCCCCCTCAGGGACTTGTACACTGAAGCTTTCTTT. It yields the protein CASTPLRDLYTEAFF.